These 24 T cell receptor beta chains came from one sample sequenced in a study of blood T cell repertoires in COVID-19 (dated by TCRdb to the early 2020s). The library was prepared using the immunoSEQ multiplex PCR assay. The clones in this table, taken by TCRdb from immuneACCESS, are in-frame only. Not every clone is retained; where verified, under half of the shortfall comes from an unresolved V gene, and the cause of the rest is unknown. A total of roughly 200,000 clones appear in this sample, around 90% of them only once. Clones ranked in the top ten supply about 2.3% of the sample. The sequenced sample consisted of PBMCs or T cells enriched from blood (not recorded which). Receptor source: a woman aged 25 to 39 who had recovered from COVID-19.

This chain joins TRBV3-1 (or the pseudogene TRBV3-2) and TRBJ1-4; 9 nucleotides match TRBD1. The germline V gene has CDR1 LGHDT and CDR2 YNNKEL (reference sequence). J lost 6 bases, V lost 1 base, and 12 bases had no gene match. The CDR3 spans 18 residues. The CDR3 DNA follows: TGTGCCAGCAGCCAAGCACACGGACCGGGACAGGGAGATGAAAAACTGTTTTTT. Protein: CASSQAHGPGQGDEKLFF.

The rearrangement joins TRBV18 to TRBJ2-5, with D tentatively TRBD2 (6 bases). CDR1 is KGHSH, CDR2 LQKENI, per germline. V shed 2 bases and J shed 7 bases, with 17 bases lying between them. The CDR3 has 15 amino acids. DNA for the CDR3: TGTGCCAGCTCACCAGCGGCGGGGACGTCCGGGACCCAGTACTTC. Protein: CASSPAAGTSGTQYF.

The chain uses TRBV5-1 and TRBJ1-6; tentative D call: TRBD1 (6 bases). V lost 4 bases, J lost 10 bases, and 15 bases lay in between. CDR1 and CDR2 from the germline V gene are SGHRS and YFSETQ. The CDR3 spans 14 residues. CDR3 residues: CASSDRDNRSPLHF. CDR3 DNA sequence: TGCGCCAGCAGCGACCGGGACAACCGGTCACCCCTCCACTTT.

The chain combines TRBV6-5 with TRBJ1-1; D is possibly TRBD1 (6 bases). The V gene lost 4 bases and the J gene lost 1 base, with 13 bases spanning the gap. The CDR3 consists of 15 residues. Germline-derived CDR1 and CDR2 are MNHEY and SVGAGI. CDR3 residues: CASSLRGNPNTEAFF. DNA of the CDR3: TGTGCCAGCAGTTTAAGGGGGAACCCGAACACTGAAGCTTTCTTT.

The chain joins TRBV7-9 to TRBJ2-7; 9 bases align to TRBD2. This CDR3 has 16 amino acids. Trimming took 4 bases from V and 0 from J; bases not matched to a gene: 7. CDR1 is SEHNR, CDR2 FQNEAQ, per germline (reference sequence). CDR3 residues: CASSSNSGSVSYEQYF. The CDR3 DNA sequence: TGTGCCAGCAGCTCGAATAGCGGGAGCGTCTCCTACGAGCAGTACTTC.

This chain connects TRBV2 to TRBJ1-2, with D uncertain. The germline V gene has CDR1 SNHLY and CDR2 FYNNEI. V lost 3 bases and J lost 5, with 10 bases in between. CDR3 length equals 13 residues. CDR3 sequence reads: CASSDGFLYGYTF. The CDR3 DNA reads as TGTGCCAGCAGTGACGGGTTTTTATATGGCTACACCTTC. The variable domain in full, with the rest retrieved from reference TRBV2 and TRBJ1-2, is EPEVTQTPSHQVTQMGQEVILRCVPISNHLYFYWYRQILGQKVEFLVSFYNNEISEKSEIFDDQFSVERPDGSNFTLKIRSTKLEDSAMYFCASSDGFLYGYTFGSGTRLTVV.

The rearrangement links TRBV19 to TRBJ1-4, with 9 bases matching TRBD1. The CDR3 has 15 amino acids. V was pared by 5 bases and J by 5 bases, with 6 bases of the junction left unmatched. Germline V gene lookup returns CDR1 LNHDA and CDR2 SQIVND (reference sequence). For the CDR3, the DNA is TGTGCCAGTAGTGCGTCTGACAGGGGGAATGAAAAACTGTTTTTT. Translated: CASSASDRGNEKLFF.

The V call is TRBV7-2, the J call TRBJ1-2, with D maybe TRBD1 (5 bases). Per the germline V gene, CDR1 is SGHTA and CDR2 is FQGNSA. This CDR3 has 13 amino acids. V gave up 1 base and J gave up 3 bases, with 6 bases separating them. The CDR3 coding sequence is TGTGCCAGCAGCTTAGGCAGGGACTATGGCTACACCTTC. Translation: CASSLGRDYGYTF.

This chain links TRBV2 with TRBJ2-4; D remains unclear. Trimming stripped 4 bases from V and 0 bases from J, with 7 bases between. Germline V gene sequence: CDR1 SNHLY, CDR2 FYNNEI. This CDR3 has 14 amino acids. The CDR3 DNA is TGTGCCAGCAGTGGTCAGAAAGCCAAAAACATTCAGTACTTC. Protein: CASSGQKAKNIQYF.

The rearrangement uses TRBV5-1 and TRBJ2-7, with TRBD2 identical over 11 bases. This CDR3 spans 15 amino acids. Trimming at V came to 2 bases and at J to 0 bases, leaving 1 base not matched to a gene. From germline, CDR1 is SGHRS and CDR2 YFSETQ. The CDR3 coding sequence is TGCGCCAGCAGCTTAACTAGCGGGAGCTCCTACGAGCAGTACTTC. Residues: CASSLTSGSSYEQYF.

The rearrangement uses TRBV7-8 and TRBJ1-3; TRBD1 aligns across 8 bases. Trimming cost V 4 bases and J 4 bases; bases outside gene matches: 6. This CDR3 has 15 residues. Germline lookup yields CDR1 SGHVS and CDR2 FQNEAQ. CDR3 sequence reads: CASSSTGVTGNTIYF. The CDR3 nucleotides read TGTGCCAGCAGCTCGACAGGGGTAACCGGAAACACCATATATTTT.

The rearrangement uses TRBV2 and TRBJ1-6; 7 bases agree with TRBD1. CDR1 and CDR2 (germline): SNHLY, FYNNEI. This CDR3 contains 15 residues. Losses at the gene ends were 4 bases for V and 7 bases for J; bases not matched to a gene: 7. CDR3 loop: CASSARQGVNSPLHF. The CDR3 bases are TGTGCCAGCAGTGCCCGGCAGGGGGTAAATTCACCCCTCCACTTT.

This chain connects TRBV21-1 to TRBJ1-2; the DNA was not used to check the table's D call, TRBD1. TRBV21-1 is designated a pseudogene. The CDR3 loop spans 15 amino acids. The chain's CDR3 is CAILLLGTGGHGYTF. CDR3 coding DNA: TGTGCCATCCTCCTCCTAGGGACAGGGGGCCATGGCTACACCTTC.

This chain connects TRBV3-1 (or the pseudogene TRBV3-2) to TRBJ1-2, with 7 bases matching TRBD1. CDR1 is LGHDT and CDR2 is YNNKEL in the germline V gene (reference sequence). This CDR3 region has 15 residues. J gave up 3 bases and V 1 base, and 5 bases lay outside the gene matches. CDR3 DNA: TGTGCCAGCAGCCAAGTCACAGGGGAAGACTATGGCTACACCTTC. It encodes CASSQVTGEDYGYTF.

The V and J genes are TRBV24-1 and TRBJ2-2; the D gene is possibly TRBD1 (5 bases). This CDR3 has 13 amino acids. Germline V gene lookup returns CDR1 KGHDR and CDR2 SFDVKD. V lost 3 bases and J 6 bases, leaving 7 bases between the germline ends. This CDR3 reads CATSDQGPGELFF. DNA of the CDR3: TGTGCCACCAGTGATCAGGGTCCCGGGGAGCTGTTTTTT.

V usage is TRBV29-1 and J usage is TRBJ1-2; possibly TRBD1 for D (5 bases). V was cut by 0 bases and J by 8 bases, with 13 bases left in between. Germline V gene data show CDR1 as SQVTM and CDR2 as ANQGSEA. The CDR3 sequence is 13 residues long. Here the CDR3 DNA reads TGCAGCGTTGAAGAGACCCGGGGGGAGGGCTACACCTTC. It codes for CSVEETRGEGYTF.

The gene calls are TRBV19 and TRBJ1-5, with unresolved D. The CDR3 totals 14 residues. V was clipped by 5 bases and J by 4 bases, with 12 bases between them. Per germline, CDR1 LNHDA and CDR2 SQIVND (reference sequence). CDR3 DNA sequence: TGTGCCAGTAGTCCGGAGGTTGGGAATCAGCCCCAGCATTTT. The encoded protein is CASSPEVGNQPQHF. The full variable domain, completed using reference TRBV19 and TRBJ1-5, is DGGITQSPKYLFRKEGQNVTLSCEQNLNHDAMYWYRQDPGQGLRLIYYSQIVNDFQKGDIAEGYSVSREKKESFPLTVTSAQKNPTAFYLCASSPEVGNQPQHFGDGTRLSIL.

V gene TRBV5-8 combines with J gene TRBJ2-4; D perhaps matches TRBD1 (6 bases). This CDR3 is 17 amino acids long. CDR1 is SGHTS and CDR2 is YDEGEE in the germline V gene. The V end was cut by 0 bases, the J end by 1 base, with 14 bases between. The CDR3 bases are TGTGCCAGCAGCTTGGATTGGACAGACCCGGCCAAAAACATTCAGTACTTC. This gives the protein CASSLDWTDPAKNIQYF. Using reference TRBV5-8 and TRBJ2-4 for the parts outside the CDR3, the full variable domain is EAGVTQSPTHLIKTRGQQATLRCSPISGHTSVYWYQQALGLGLQFLLWYDEGEERNRGNFPPRFSGRQFPNYSSELNVNALELEDSALYLCASSLDWTDPAKNIQYFGAGTRLSVL.

V and J are TRBV9 and TRBJ1-3, with 8 bases identical to TRBD1. Trimming at V came to 2 bases and at J to 1 base, leaving 11 bases not matched to a gene. This CDR3 is 18 amino acids long. Germline CDR1 is SGDLS and CDR2 is YYNGEE. The CDR3 sequence: CASSVSSGQGSSGNTIYF. The CDR3 DNA follows: TGTGCCAGCAGCGTTTCGTCTGGACAGGGTAGTTCTGGAAACACCATATATTTT.

J is TRBJ2-7 and V is TRBV3-1 (or the pseudogene TRBV3-2), with 11 bases lining up with TRBD2. Germline V gene lookup returns CDR1 LGHDT and CDR2 YNNKEL (reference sequence). V shed 5 bases and J 4 bases; nucleotides not matched to a gene: 7. There are 15 residues in the CDR3. The CDR3 protein is CASSNLAGGNYEQYF. The CDR3 coding sequence is TGTGCCAGCAGCAATCTAGCGGGGGGAAATTACGAGCAGTACTTC.

The rearrangement uses TRBV7-6 and TRBJ2-1, with 11 bases fitting TRBD2. The CDR3 sequence is 17 residues long. Germline V gene sequence: CDR1 SGHVS, CDR2 FNYEAQ. V gave up 6 bases and J gave up 4 bases; unmatched junction bases: 11. The CDR3 DNA sequence: TGTGCCAGCAGTCAGACACTAGCGGGAGATATTTACAATGAGCAGTTCTTC. It translates to CASSQTLAGDIYNEQFF.

This clone has a handful of counts. V and J are TRBV4-1 and TRBJ1-2, with TRBD1 matching 10 bases. Germline CDR1 MGHRA, CDR2 YSYEKL. J was trimmed by 6 bases and V by 4 bases; bases with no gene match: 2. There are 13 residues in the CDR3. The CDR3 reads CASSRDRGNGYTF. CDR3 coding DNA: TGCGCCAGCAGCCGGGACAGGGGTAATGGCTACACCTTC.

The chain is built from TRBV5-1 and TRBJ2-1; 7 positions agree with TRBD2. The CDR3 length is 17 residues. V gave up 0 bases and J gave up 2 bases; unmatched junction bases: 8. From germline, CDR1 is SGHRS and CDR2 YFSETQ. In DNA, the CDR3 is TGCGCCAGCAGCTTGGCGGCTAGCGGTAGGGCCTACAATGAGCAGTTCTTC. It codes for CASSLAASGRAYNEQFF.

The gene calls are TRBV2 and TRBJ2-1, with 11 positions matching TRBD2. V was pared by 6 bases and J by 8 bases, with 6 bases of the junction left unmatched. Germline CDR1 is SNHLY and CDR2 is FYNNEI. CDR3 length: 14 amino acids. CDR3 bases: TGTGCCAGCAGGGGGACTAGCGGAGAAGATGAGCAGTTCTTC. This translates into CASRGTSGEDEQFF.